The 15 T cell receptor beta chains given below trace back to one sample, sequenced in a study of siplizumab effects on memory and regulatory T cells. Produced via immunoSEQ multiplex PCR; TCRdb's table is partial and in-frame only. The data contain approximately 100,000 clones, around 94% of them singletons. The sample taken for sequencing was Tregs sorted from blood. These receptors originate from a human donor in good health.

J is TRBJ2-7 and V is TRBV6-1, with D tentatively TRBD1 (5 bases). Trimming left V 8 bases short and J 3 bases short, with 8 bases between. Germline CDR1 MNHNS, CDR2 SASEGT. The CDR3 contains 11 residues. This CDR3 is CASGAFYEQYF. CDR3 DNA sequence: TGTGCCAGCGGGGCCTTCTACGAGCAGTACTTC.

The chain uses TRBV2 and TRBJ1-1, with a possible D match to TRBD1 (5 bases). Per the germline V gene, CDR1 is SNHLY and CDR2 is FYNNEI. This CDR3 is built from 14 residues. The V end lost 7 bases, the J end lost 11 bases, and 23 bases lay between the germline ends. The CDR3 DNA follows: TGTGCCAGCACCTTCAGGGTCCTTCTCTCTGGGGCTTTCTTT. This translates into CASTFRVLLSGAFF.

The genes are TRBV9 and TRBJ1-3, with D possibly matching TRBD1 (6 bases). The CDR3 has 16 residues. Germline CDR1 and CDR2: SGDLS and YYNGEE. The germline V and J ends were trimmed by 8 bases and 3 bases, with 21 bases remaining between them. The CDR3 region is CASGSQGVLLGNTIYF. The CDR3 DNA reads TGTGCCAGTGGATCACAGGGTGTTCTTCTTGGAAACACCATATATTTT.

The V gene is TRBV5-1, the J gene TRBJ2-5; D possibly uses TRBD1 or TRBD2 (5 bases each). Germline assignment: CDR1 SGHRS and CDR2 YFSETQ. The CDR3 contains 13 residues. Trimming stripped 3 bases from V and 4 bases from J, with 10 bases between. CDR3 protein: CASSWAGRETQYF. Written as DNA, the CDR3 is TGCGCCAGCAGCTGGGCAGGGAGAGAGACCCAGTACTTC.

This chain joins TRBV28 and TRBJ1-2; D gene ambiguous. Germline V CDR1 and CDR2: MDHEN, SYDVKM. This CDR3 is 14 amino acids long. V gave up 8 bases and J gave up 1 base, with 14 bases separating them. In DNA form, the CDR3 reads TGTGCCAGCGGCGGAACAGCCCATAACTATGGCTACACCTTC. Protein product: CASGGTAHNYGYTF.

The chain joins TRBV2 to TRBJ2-1, with D unresolved. The CDR3 consists of 13 residues. Trimming cost V 8 bases and J 0 bases, with 8 bases left between them. Germline V lookup: CDR1 SNHLY, CDR2 FYNNEI. The chain's CDR3 is CASSRTSYNEQFF. CDR3 DNA: TGTGCCAGCTCGAGAACCTCCTACAATGAGCAGTTCTTC.

The V call is TRBV25-1, the J call TRBJ2-7, with D perhaps assigned TRBD1 or TRBD2 (6 bases each). CDR1 and CDR2 from the germline V gene are MGHDK and SYGVNS. The V and J ends lost 5 bases and 6 bases respectively, with 20 bases between them. This CDR3 region has 15 residues. CDR3 DNA sequence: TGTGCCAGCAGTCCCGGACGGGGGCCTGGGTCCGAGCAGTACTTC. Translating it yields CASSPGRGPGSEQYF.

A few counts support this clone. The chain recombines TRBV28 with TRBJ1-5; no clear D gene. The CDR3 totals 15 residues. From germline, CDR1 is MDHEN and CDR2 SYDVKM. Trimming removed 6 bases at V and 3 bases at J, with 15 bases between. CDR3 region: CASRIVQAFNQPQHF. The DNA for the CDR3 is TGTGCCAGCAGAATTGTGCAGGCCTTCAATCAGCCCCAGCATTTT.

The chain carries TRBV2 and TRBJ2-3, with a possible D match to TRBD2 (6 bases). The V and J ends lost 5 bases and 2 bases respectively, with 11 bases between them. This CDR3 is 14 amino acids long. In germline, CDR1 is SNHLY, CDR2 FYNNEI. The CDR3 spells CASSIAGTTDTQYF. DNA of the CDR3: TGTGCCAGCAGTATCGCGGGAACCACAGATACGCAGTATTTT.

This chain joins TRBV5-1 and TRBJ2-2; either TRBD1 or TRBD2 may supply D (5 bases each). CDR3 length equals 14 residues. Between the trimmed V and J ends, which lost 6 bases and 7 bases, there was a span of 16 bases. Germline-derived CDR1 and CDR2 are SGHRS and YFSETQ. CDR3 region: CASKWGSGNGELFF. The DNA for the CDR3 is TGCGCCAGCAAATGGGGGTCCGGAAACGGGGAGCTGTTTTTT.

This sequence joins TRBV2 and TRBJ1-3, with D possibly TRBD1 on 5 matching bases. V lost 8 bases to trimming and J lost 2 bases, with 13 bases between them. The CDR3 loop spans 14 amino acids. Germline assignment: CDR1 SNHLY and CDR2 FYNNEI. CDR3: CASLSGATGNTIYF. The CDR3 DNA reads as TGTGCCAGCTTATCCGGGGCGACTGGAAACACCATATATTTT.

This chain uses TRBV10-1 with TRBJ2-2; 11 bases are a match to TRBD2. This CDR3 is 18 amino acids long. V shed 2 bases, J shed 2 bases, and the junction held 7 bases outside the gene matches. Per germline, CDR1 WNHNN and CDR2 SYGVQD (reference sequence). The CDR3 bases are TGCGCCAGCAGTGAGGGATCGCTAGCGGGAGGTAACACCGGGGAGCTGTTTTTT. This encodes CASSEGSLAGGNTGELFF.

This clone was detected a few times. This sequence joins TRBV11-2 and TRBJ2-6; a possible D gene is TRBD1 (5 bases). CDR3 length equals 15 residues. The germline V gene encodes CDR1 SGHAT and CDR2 FQNNGV. Deletions cut 3 bases from V and 2 bases from J, with 8 bases between. The CDR3 region has the DNA TGTGCCAGCAGCTTTTGGGGCCCTGGGGCCAACGTCCTGACTTTC. Protein: CASSFWGPGANVLTF.

The sample holds one count of this clone. The chain employs TRBV18 and TRBJ1-1, with 8 positions matching TRBD1. The CDR3 length is 12 residues. V shed 1 base, J shed 8 bases, and the junction held 0 bases outside the gene matches. Per germline, CDR1 KGHSH and CDR2 LQKENI. For the CDR3, the DNA is TGTGCCAGCTCACCACGACAGGGGGAAGCTTTCTTT. This codes for CASSPRQGEAFF.

This clone was counted once. The chain joins TRBV7-2 to TRBJ2-7, with D unclear. The CDR3 consists of 15 residues. Germline lookup yields CDR1 SGHTA and CDR2 FQGNSA. V was clipped by 5 bases and J by 3 bases, with 17 bases between them. CDR3 amino acids: CASSISPFDGYEQYF. CDR3 sequence (DNA): TGTGCCAGCAGCATTAGCCCCTTTGACGGCTACGAGCAGTACTTC.